The clone carrying this T cell receptor beta chain was seen only a few times. Generated by immunoSEQ multiplex PCR, the TCRdb table keeps only in-frame clones and is missing some. The sample shows approximately 82,000 clones, 85% to 95% of them seen only once. The data are from a study of T cell responses to AZD1222 COVID-19 vaccine. Whole-study context: Combined were second doses at about 4 or about 12 weeks.

Looked up from germline, CDR1 is LNHDA and CDR2 is SQIVND (reference sequence). The CDR3 runs 13 residues. V gave up 6 bases and J gave up 5 bases, with 10 bases separating them. This material consisted of peripheral blood, taken on day 0 of AZD1222 vaccination. The source of this sequence is an adult in good health. The genes are TRBV19 and TRBJ2-2; D possibly corresponds to TRBD2 (5 bases). CDR3 DNA sequence: TGTGCCAGTAGCCCGTCGGGGACCGGGGAGCTGTTTTTT. It is translated as CASSPSGTGELFF.